This T cell receptor (beta chain) stems from a study of cytomegalovirus exposure and HLA in healthy donors. Across the whole study: One earlier analysis, a look at approximately 180 million T cells, found fewer than 140 million unique TCR beta sequences. Study results and limitations: Reports state that TCR beta sequences accurately predicted most subjects' HLA-A and HLA-B alleles.

It was with 60 Vbeta and 13 Jbeta primers that the PCR ran. Sequencing was performed with immunoSEQ multiplex PCR; in TCRdb, only in-frame clones are kept and a portion is missing. The sample records some 120,000 clones, roughly 68% being singletons. This CDR3 has 15 amino acids. V gave up 7 bases and J gave up 2 bases, with 17 bases separating them. Looked up from germline, CDR1 is SNHLY and CDR2 is FYNNEI. In this sample, this clone turned up a few times. Antigen: not known. Material: PBMCs. This chain joins TRBV2 and TRBJ1-1, with D uncertain. The sequence was obtained from a man aged 25-40 years in good health and CMV-seropositive. As DNA, the CDR3 is TGTGCCAGCATGCAGTTGGGCCTAATTAACACTGAAGCTTTCTTT. Amino acids: CASMQLGLINTEAFF.